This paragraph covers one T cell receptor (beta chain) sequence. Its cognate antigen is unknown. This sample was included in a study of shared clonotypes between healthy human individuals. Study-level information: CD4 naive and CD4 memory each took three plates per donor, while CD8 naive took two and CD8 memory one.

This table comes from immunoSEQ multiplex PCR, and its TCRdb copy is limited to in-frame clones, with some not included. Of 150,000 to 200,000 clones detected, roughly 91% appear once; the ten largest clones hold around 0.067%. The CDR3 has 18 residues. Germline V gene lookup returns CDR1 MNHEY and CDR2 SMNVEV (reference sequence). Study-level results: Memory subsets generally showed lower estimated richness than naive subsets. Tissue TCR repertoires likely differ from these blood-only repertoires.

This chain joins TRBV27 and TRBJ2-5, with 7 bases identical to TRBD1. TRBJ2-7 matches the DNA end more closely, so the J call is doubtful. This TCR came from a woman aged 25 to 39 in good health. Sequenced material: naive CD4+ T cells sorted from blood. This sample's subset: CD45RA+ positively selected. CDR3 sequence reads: CASSVRILGTEISYEQYF. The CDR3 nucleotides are TGTGCCAGCAGTGTACGAATACTGGGGACAGAGATCTCCTACGAGCAGTACTTC.